One and the same sample provided the 11 T cell receptor beta chains below, sequenced in a study of regulatory T cells in long-lasting Graves disease. To make TCR beta libraries, researchers used iRepertoire HTBI primers and Arm-PCR of CDR3 regions. MiXCR was run by TCRdb on the multiplex PCR reads, yielding one entry per CDR3 protein. The data hold roughly 530,000 distinct CDR3 sequences, with 15% to 20% observed a single time. Indicated time point: newly diagnosed GD, antithyroid drugs for less than 3 months. There was RNA extracted from PBMCs, and the TCR library was made from it. The same specimen was also included in a second study, on T cells in Graves' hyperthyroidism and ophthalmopathy.

Source: peripheral blood mononuclear cells (PBMCs), taken at new diagnosis, from a patient treated with antithyroid drugs. These TCRs come from a woman aged 35-65 years with Graves disease.

The V and J genes are TRBV12-3 or TRBV12-4 and TRBJ2-3, with 8 bases identical to TRBD2. This CDR3 has 14 amino acids. Trimming removed 5 bases from V and 6 bases from J; junction bases left unmatched: 7. In nucleotides, the CDR3 is TGTGCCAGCAGTACGACTAGCGTTCGGGATACGCAGTATTTT. Its protein product is CASSTTSVRDTQYF.

The rearrangement joins TRBV9 to TRBJ1-4; TRBD1 is a possible D gene (6 bases). Germline-derived CDR1 and CDR2 are SGDLS and YYNGEE. Trimming removed 3 bases at V and 6 bases at J, with 12 bases between. The CDR3 loop spans 14 amino acids. The CDR3 nucleotides read TGTGCCAGCAGCGAGGCGGGGGCGCATGAAAAACTGTTTTTT. Encoded protein: CASSEAGAHEKLFF.

V gene TRBV7-3 combines with J gene TRBJ1-3; tentative D call: TRBD1 (5 bases). This CDR3 comprises 15 residues. V shed 3 bases and J shed 0 bases, with 9 bases lying between them. CDR1 SGHTA and CDR2 FQGTGA come from the germline V gene. CDR3 DNA sequence: TGTGCCAGCAGCTTGACAGCCGACTCTGGAAACACCATATATTTT. It yields the protein CASSLTADSGNTIYF.

This rearrangement joins TRBV7-9 to TRBJ2-5; 10 bases agree with TRBD2. Germline assignment: CDR1 SEHNR and CDR2 FQNEAQ (reference sequence). V lost 3 bases to trimming and J lost 5 bases; unmatched junction nucleotides: 9. The CDR3 sequence is 16 residues long. CDR3 protein: CASSFHKRGGRETQYF. The CDR3 bases are TGTGCCAGCAGCTTCCACAAGCGGGGGGGCCGGGAGACCCAGTACTTC.

A few counts support this clonotype. The J gene is TRBJ1-2, the V gene TRBV12-3 or TRBV12-4, with a possible D match to TRBD1 (6 bases). V lost 6 bases to trimming and J lost 8 bases, with 16 bases between them. There are 13 residues in the CDR3. The CDR3 spells CASRTTGLAGYTF. The DNA for the CDR3 is TGTGCCAGCAGGACGACAGGTTTGGCCGGCTACACCTTC.

CDR3 protein: CAIRGAGNEQFF. The CDR3 region has the DNA TGTGCCATCAGGGGGGCGGGGAATGAGCAGTTCTTC. V usage is TRBV10-3 and J usage is TRBJ2-1; D may match TRBD1 or TRBD2 (6 bases each). Trimming removed 6 bases from V and 7 bases from J, with 10 bases in between. The germline V gene encodes CDR1 ENHRY and CDR2 SYGVKD. The length of the CDR3 is 12 residues.

This clonotype was seen a handful of times. One junction end does not reproduce the germline sequence, and a read error may be involved. The chain has TRBV15 and TRBJ2-2; 9 bases align to TRBD2. The V gene's germline CDR1 is LNHNV and CDR2 YYDKDF (reference sequence). This CDR3 contains 15 residues. CDR3 region: CATNQAAGGTGELFF. In DNA form, the CDR3 reads TGTGCCACTAACCAAGCGGCGGGGGGGACCGGAGAGCTGTTTTTT.

Ten or more counts support this clonotype. V and J are TRBV7-9 and TRBJ1-1, with D perhaps TRBD1 (6 bases). V was shortened by 1 base and J by 2 bases, with 17 bases between the two germline ends. The CDR3 covers 17 residues. Germline assignment: CDR1 SEHNR and CDR2 FQNEAQ (reference sequence). In DNA form, the CDR3 reads TGTGCCAGCAGCTTAGGGGTTCGGGACACTGACAACACTGAAGCTTTCTTT. Translating gives CASSLGVRDTDNTEAFF.

This clonotype was seen only a few times. The rearrangement uses TRBV9 and TRBJ2-1; D may be TRBD1 (6 bases). This CDR3 region has 15 residues. V was trimmed by 2 bases and J by 4 bases, leaving 13 bases between them. CDR1 and CDR2 (germline): SGDLS, YYNGEE. CDR3 loop: CASSVISTGYNEQFF. CDR3 DNA: TGTGCCAGCAGCGTCATATCGACAGGTTACAATGAGCAGTTCTTC. The full variable domain, in which reference TRBV9 and TRBJ2-1 provide the parts outside the CDR3, is DSGVTQTPKHLITATGQRVTLRCSPRSGDLSVYWYQQSLDQGLQFLIQYYNGEERAKGNILERFSAQQFPDLHSELNLSSLELGDSALYFCASSVISTGYNEQFFGPGTRLTVL.

This clonotype was observed a few times. The chain uses TRBV3-1 and TRBJ1-4; 7 nucleotides align to TRBD1. V gave up 1 base and J gave up 8 bases; unmatched junction bases: 7. This CDR3 comprises 15 residues. Germline V gene data show CDR1 as LGHDT and CDR2 as YNNKEL (reference sequence). For the CDR3, the DNA is TGTGCCAGCAGCCAAGTTGCAGGGGGTAAAGAAAAACTGTTTTTT. It is translated as CASSQVAGGKEKLFF.

This rearrangement joins TRBV24-1 to TRBJ2-2, with no clear D. V was shortened by 4 bases and J by 5 bases, with 7 bases between the two germline ends. In germline, CDR1 is KGHDR, CDR2 SFDVKD. The CDR3 has 13 amino acids. CDR3 in DNA: TGTGCCACCAGTGACCCGGTAACCGGGGAGCTGTTTTTT. Its translation: CATSDPVTGELFF.